The 16 T cell receptor beta chains below come from one sample, sequenced in a study of shared clonotypes between healthy human individuals. The repertoire was sequenced with immunoSEQ multiplex PCR; TCRdb's copy has only in-frame clones and lacks some. The data show over a million clones, with around 78% seen just once and under 0.65% held by the top ten. Sequencing was done on a sample of memory CD4+ T cells from PBMCs. Subset denoted: CD45RA-negative fraction. All receptors derive from a man younger than 30 in good health. Some clones in this sample may be carry-over from other donors' samples.

The CDR3 here is CAWTAGGTGELFF. The CDR3 region has the DNA TGTGCCTGGACCGCGGGGGGCACCGGGGAGCTGTTTTTT. The chain is built from TRBV30 and TRBJ2-2; 8 bases are shared with TRBD2. The CDR3 extends over 13 amino acids. CDR1 and CDR2 (germline): GTSNPN, SVGIG (reference sequence). Trimming at V came to 4 bases and at J to 4 bases, leaving 2 bases not matched to a gene.

The V and J genes are TRBV7-2 and TRBJ1-1; D is unclear. Germline assignment: CDR1 SGHTA and CDR2 FQGNSA. V was pared by 0 bases and J by 4 bases, with 12 bases between. The CDR3 extends over 15 amino acids. The CDR3 region is CASSLAPAGFTEAFF. The CDR3 DNA is TGTGCCAGCAGCTTAGCGCCCGCGGGTTTCACTGAAGCTTTCTTT.

The chain uses TRBV2 and TRBJ2-7; 7 positions agree with TRBD2. Germline values: CDR1 SNHLY, CDR2 FYNNEI. CDR3 length: 12 amino acids. V dropped 4 bases and J dropped 12; count of bases not matched to a gene: 9. The CDR3 DNA is TGTGCCAGCAGTGGGACTAGATTCTTGGTGTACTTC. This codes for CASSGTRFLVYF.

The V call is TRBV11-3, the J call TRBJ2-3; D is unclear. Trimming removed 5 bases at V and 0 bases at J, with 15 bases between. Germline loops: CDR1 SGHNT, CDR2 YENEEA. This CDR3 comprises 16 residues. CDR3 coding DNA: TGTGCCAGCAGCCCAGGATGGAACCCTAGCACAGATACGCAGTATTTT. As protein: CASSPGWNPSTDTQYF.

The V call is TRBV25-1, the J call TRBJ1-2; tentative D call: TRBD1 (6 bases). Trimming took off 6 bases at V and 0 bases at J, with 17 bases between the two ends. CDR3 size: 16 residues. Germline CDR1 is MGHDK and CDR2 is SYGVNS. The CDR3, as DNA: TGTGCCAGCAGCCCTTTGGGGGCAGGGACTAACTATGGCTACACCTTC. It translates to CASSPLGAGTNYGYTF.

V and J are TRBV7-6 and TRBJ2-7; the D is unclear. V gave up 1 base and J gave up 0 bases, with 7 bases separating them. There are 14 residues in the CDR3. Per germline, CDR1 SGHVS and CDR2 FNYEAQ. The CDR3 region has the DNA TGTGCCAGCAGCTTAGAAGCCAGCTCCTACGAGCAGTACTTC. This codes for CASSLEASSYEQYF.

The sample holds one count of this clone. V gene TRBV6-4 combines with J gene TRBJ1-2, with D unresolved. V was cut by 6 bases and J by 4 bases, with 12 bases left in between. CDR1 and CDR2 (germline): MRHNA, SNTAGT. CDR3 length: 13 residues. The CDR3 is CASSDEIGYGYTF. Written as DNA, the CDR3 is TGTGCCAGCAGCGATGAAATAGGCTATGGCTACACCTTC.

Turning to this clone: Other DNA sequences in this specimen translate into the identical CDR3. V is TRBV5-1 and J is TRBJ1-1; TRBD1 aligns across 7 bases. CDR3 size: 13 residues. Germline loops: CDR1 SGHRS, CDR2 YFSETQ. V dropped 4 bases and J dropped 4; count of bases not matched to a gene: 4. The CDR3 sequence is CASSLTGVTEAFF. The CDR3 nucleotides are TGCGCCAGCAGCCTTACAGGGGTCACTGAAGCTTTCTTT.

This clone was observed a single time. The chain joins TRBV7-8 to TRBJ2-2; no clear D gene. This CDR3 is 12 amino acids long. Germline values: CDR1 SGHVS, CDR2 FQNEAQ. The V end was cut by 2 bases, the J end by 7 bases, with 5 bases between. CDR3 residues: CASSLFSGELFF. For the CDR3, the DNA is TGTGCCAGCAGCTTATTCAGCGGGGAGCTGTTTTTT.

The rearrangement joins TRBV28 to TRBJ2-7; 11 nucleotides align to TRBD2. The CDR3 consists of 15 residues. CDR1 MDHEN and CDR2 SYDVKM come from the germline V gene. V lost 6 bases to trimming and J lost 3 bases; unmatched junction nucleotides: 7. The CDR3, as DNA: TGTGCCAGCAGGAAAACTAGCGGGAGTTTCTACGAGCAGTACTTC. Protein sequence: CASRKTSGSFYEQYF.

The V call is TRBV7-8, the J call TRBJ1-3; D remains unclear. Looked up from germline, CDR1 is SGHVS and CDR2 is FQNEAQ. CDR3 length: 16 amino acids. Trimming took 5 bases from V and 2 from J, leaving 16 bases between them. CDR3 in DNA: TGTGCCAGCAGCGCCCGACCCACCCGAGCTGGAAACACCATATATTTT. Translated: CASSARPTRAGNTIYF.

This clone was detected only once. The genes are TRBV2 and TRBJ2-1, with D possibly TRBD2 on 7 matching bases. Germline values: CDR1 SNHLY, CDR2 FYNNEI. This CDR3 spans 14 amino acids. V was trimmed by 5 bases and J by 13 bases, leaving 21 bases between them. CDR3 sequence: CASSREEGGSRQFF. The CDR3 bases are TGTGCCAGCAGTCGGGAGGAGGGGGGGAGTCGCCAGTTCTTC.

The gene calls are TRBV7-2 and TRBJ2-3, with 8 bases identical to TRBD2. V gave up 3 bases and J gave up 6 bases; unmatched junction bases: 8. The CDR3 runs to 15 residues. In germline, CDR1 is SGHTA, CDR2 FQGNSA. CDR3: CASSLAAGGPDTQYF. The CDR3 nucleotides read TGTGCCAGCAGCTTGGCGGCGGGAGGCCCCGATACGCAGTATTTT.

V is TRBV5-1 and J is TRBJ2-3, with TRBD1 matching 7 bases. Germline V gene lookup returns CDR1 SGHRS and CDR2 YFSETQ. The CDR3 totals 16 residues. V lost 0 bases and J lost 3; bases outside the gene matches: 7. Here the CDR3 reads CASSLGRGRGTDTQYF. The CDR3 DNA reads TGCGCCAGCAGCTTGGGAAGGGGCAGGGGGACAGATACGCAGTATTTT.

Only a few counts were recorded for this clone. The rearrangement joins TRBV28 to TRBJ2-3; 10 bases line up with TRBD2. The J segment lost 2 bases and the V segment lost 0 bases, leaving 5 bases of the junction unmatched. The length of the CDR3 is 17 residues. CDR1 and CDR2 (germline): MDHEN, SYDVKM. The CDR3 nucleotides are TGTGCCAGCAGTTTATGGGCTAGCGGGAGTCACACAGATACGCAGTATTTT. Protein product: CASSLWASGSHTDTQYF.

This clone occurred once. The chain joins TRBV27 to TRBJ2-5; 8 bases line up with TRBD1. This CDR3 contains 17 residues. With 0 bases clipped from V and 2 bases from J, the junction kept 8 bases outside the gene matches. CDR1 and CDR2 (germline): MNHEY, SMNVEV (reference sequence). The CDR3 DNA follows: TGTGCCAGCAGTTTATCAGCGCAGGGGGCTGGGCAAGAGACCCAGTACTTC. It translates to CASSLSAQGAGQETQYF.